This is a list of T cell receptor beta chains from one sample in a study of blood T cells in healthy people across ages. TCRdb redid the calling of the 5' RACE reads with MiXCR, one entry per CDR3 protein. The table shows roughly 860,000 distinct CDR3 sequences, with around 62% occurring only once. Sequenced material: blood. The receptors here all came from a man younger than 40 in good health. Both conserved end residues are part of each CDR3. The order of the fields is V gene, D gene, J gene, clone size, CDR3 length, CDR3 protein, CDR3 DNA. The D gene is left open where the match is weak. Clone size appears in some rows only: once, few, many, or a class for an expanded clone.

TRBV20-1	TRBD1	TRBJ2-1	NA	14	CSARPGQGGNEQFF	TGCAGTGCTAGACCGGGACAGGGGGGCAATGAGCAGTTCTTC
TRBV20-1	TRBD1	TRBJ2-1	NA	15	CSAKDRDSPYNEQFF	TGCAGTGCGAAAGACCGGGACAGTCCATACAATGAGCAGTTCTTC
TRBV18	NA	TRBJ2-5	NA	17	CASSPPRSDAGKETQYF	TGTGCCAGCTCACCACCGAGGAGCGATGCGGGGAAAGAGACCCAGTACTTC
TRBV29-1	NA	TRBJ2-7	NA	14	CSVVGGGQGYEQYF	TGCAGCGTTGTGGGGGGCGGTCAGGGGTACGAGCAGTACTTC
TRBV20-1	TRBD1	TRBJ2-1	NA	15	CSARETGGLYNEQFF	TGCAGTGCTAGGGAGACAGGGGGGTTGTACAATGAGCAGTTCTTC
TRBV4-3	NA	TRBJ1-4	NA	16	CASSQEYGPAGEKLFF	TGCGCCAGCAGCCAAGAATATGGGCCTGCTGGTGAAAAACTGTTTTTT
TRBV12-3/TRBV12-4	TRBD1	TRBJ2-7	NA	15	CASGRPTRGYYEQYF	TGTGCCAGCGGACGACCTACCAGGGGGTACTACGAGCAGTACTTC
TRBV4-3	NA	TRBJ2-6	NA	16	CASSQGYISGANVLTF	TGCGCCAGCAGCCAAGGGTACATCTCTGGGGCCAACGTCCTGACTTTC
TRBV7-2	NA	TRBJ2-3	medium-sized	15	CASSLRRGGGDTQYF	TGTGCCAGCAGCTTGCGTAGGGGGGGGGGAGATACGCAGTATTTT
TRBV2	TRBD1	TRBJ2-7	NA	14	CATARTGGYNEQYF	TGTGCCACAGCGAGGACAGGGGGCTACAACGAGCAGTACTTC
TRBV7-2	NA	TRBJ2-3	many	13	CASSLAFGDTQYF	TGTGCCAGCAGCTTAGCGTTCGGTGATACGCAGTATTTT
TRBV6-1	TRBD1	TRBJ1-6	NA	14	CASSGDRGNSPLHF	TGTGCCAGCAGCGGGGACAGGGGCAATTCACCCCTCCACTTT
TRBV7-2	TRBD1	TRBJ2-7	NA	14	CVSSPGQGAYEQYF	TGTGTCAGCAGCCCTGGACAGGGGGCCTACGAGCAGTACTTC
TRBV7-9	TRBD2	TRBJ2-1	NA	19	CASSSRLAGAQLNYNEQFF	TGTGCCAGCAGCTCCCGACTAGCGGGGGCCCAACTCAACTACAATGAGCAGTTCTTC
TRBV10-3	TRBD2	TRBJ2-1	few	17	CAISGTGTSGGLNEQFF	TGTGCCATCAGTGGAACCGGGACTAGCGGGGGTTTGAATGAGCAGTTCTTC
TRBV6-5	NA	TRBJ2-6	NA	15	CASTGGALGANVLTF	TGTGCCAGCACCGGAGGGGCTCTGGGGGCCAACGTCCTGACTTTC
TRBV20-1	TRBD2	TRBJ2-3	once	15	CSAGRTSGGVDTQYF	TGCAGTGCTGGGAGGACTAGCGGGGGGGTAGATACGCAGTATTTT
TRBV20-1	NA	TRBJ2-7	NA	16	CSASPTDRGRRYEQYF	TGCAGTGCTAGCCCGACTGACCGGGGGAGACGTTACGAGCAGTACTTC
TRBV5-1	NA	TRBJ2-1	NA	16	CASSLPGGPLYNEQFF	TGCGCCAGCAGCTTGCCTGGCGGACCCTTATACAATGAGCAGTTCTTC
TRBV5-1	NA	TRBJ2-7	NA	14	CASSLGAQQNEQYF	TGCGCCAGCAGCTTAGGGGCCCAGCAGAACGAGCAGTACTTC
TRBV29-1	TRBD1	TRBJ2-7	NA	12	CSVEDRAYEQYF	TGCAGCGTTGAGGACAGGGCCTACGAGCAGTACTTC
TRBV18	NA	TRBJ2-4	NA	15	CASSPGDGANDIQYF	TGTGCCAGCTCACCGGGGGACGGTGCGAACGACATTCAGTACTTC
TRBV6-5	TRBD2	TRBJ2-3	NA	17	CASSYSREAGDTDTQYF	TGTGCCAGCAGTTACTCGAGGGAGGCGGGGGACACAGATACGCAGTATTTT
TRBV5-1	NA	TRBJ1-2	NA	16	CASSLESRELPDGYTF	TGCGCCAGCAGCTTGGAATCGCGAGAATTGCCTGATGGCTACACCTTC
TRBV7-2	NA	TRBJ2-5	NA	15	CASSYTGHLQETQYF	TGTGCCAGCAGCTACACGGGACACCTACAAGAGACCCAGTACTTC
TRBV6-2/TRBV6-3	NA	TRBJ2-3	NA	15	CASSSMDSRADTQYF	TGTGCCAGCAGTTCTATGGACTCCCGGGCAGATACGCAGTATTTT
TRBV10-3	TRBD2	TRBJ2-2	NA	13	CAINRGGTGELFF	TGTGCCATCAACCGGGGGGGCACCGGGGAGCTGTTTTTT
TRBV5-1	NA	TRBJ1-1	NA	15	CASSGTSYSGTEAFF	TGCGCCAGCAGTGGGACCTCCTACTCTGGCACTGAAGCTTTCTTT
TRBV9	NA	TRBJ2-5	NA	15	CASSPRGGEGETQYF	TGTGCCAGCAGCCCCCGTGGCGGGGAAGGGGAGACCCAGTACTTC
TRBV6-6	TRBD1	TRBJ2-5	NA	14	CASTDAGQEETQYF	TGTGCCAGCACCGACGCCGGACAGGAAGAGACCCAGTACTTC
TRBV4-2	NA	TRBJ1-6	NA	14	CASSQRTLGSPLHF	TGTGCCAGCAGCCAGAGGACCCTCGGTTCACCCCTCCACTTT
TRBV7-2	TRBD2	TRBJ2-3	NA	14	CASSSVAGEDTQYF	TGTGCCAGCAGCTCTGTGGCGGGGGAAGATACGCAGTATTTT
TRBV30	NA	TRBJ2-3	NA	11	CAWKGTDTQYF	TGTGCCTGGAAGGGAACAGATACGCAGTATTTT
TRBV5-8	NA	TRBJ1-6	NA	14	CASSLRGGGSPLHF	TGTGCCAGCAGCTTGAGGGGCGGCGGTTCACCCCTCCACTTT
TRBV20-1	NA	TRBJ1-5	few	12	CSARNSNQPQHF	TGCAGTGCTAGAAATAGCAATCAGCCCCAGCATTTT
TRBV29-1	TRBD2	TRBJ2-1	NA	13	CSVPGLAKREQFF	TGCAGCGTTCCGGGACTAGCGAAGAGGGAGCAGTTCTTC
TRBV18	NA	TRBJ1-6	few	13	CASSPTSDSPLHF	TGTGCCAGCTCACCAACTTCGGACTCACCCCTCCACTTT
TRBV20-1	NA	TRBJ2-5	NA	13	CSADGGRQETQYF	TGCAGTGCAGACGGGGGCCGCCAAGAGACCCAGTACTTC
TRBV28	NA	TRBJ1-2	NA	15	CASYSDATTFYGYTF	TGTGCCAGCTACTCAGACGCGACGACCTTCTATGGCTACACCTTC
TRBV7-2	NA	TRBJ2-7	many	11	CASSPTYEQYF	TGTGCCAGCAGCCCGACCTACGAGCAGTACTTC
TRBV5-1	TRBD1	TRBJ2-1	few	15	CASTIAGGVNVQEFF	TGCGCCAGCACCATTGCAGGGGGCGTTAACGTTCAGGAGTTCTTC
TRBV29-1	NA	TRBJ1-2	NA	14	CSAGPWNRDYGYTF	TGCAGCGCGGGGCCCTGGAACAGGGATTATGGCTACACCTTC
TRBV29-1	TRBD1	TRBJ2-7	NA	11	CSGDRVGEQYF	TGCAGCGGTGACAGGGTTGGCGAGCAGTACTTC
TRBV15	NA	TRBJ2-7	NA	12	CATSFPALEQYF	TGTGCCACCAGCTTTCCGGCTTTAGAGCAGTACTTC
TRBV9	NA	TRBJ1-2	NA	15	CASSVEGRQLYGHTF	TGTGCCAGCAGCGTAGAAGGGCGACAGCTGTATGGCCACACCTTC
TRBV27	TRBD2	TRBJ2-1	NA	15	CACSLTSGTYNEQFF	TGTGCCTGCAGTTTGACTAGCGGTACCTACAATGAGCAGTTCTTC
TRBV20-1	TRBD2	TRBJ2-2	NA	15	CSARGLEPHTGELFF	TGCAGTGCTAGGGGACTAGAGCCCCACACCGGGGAGCTGTTTTTT